These 26 T cell receptor beta chains were all obtained from the same sample, sequenced in a study of shared clonotypes between healthy human individuals. Assay: immunoSEQ multiplex PCR; the TCRdb copy retains only in-frame clones and omits some. The sample records about 1 million clones, around 76% being singletons. The sequencing sample was made of memory CD4+ T cells sorted from blood. The subset here: CD45RA-negative fraction. These TCRs come from a man between 18 and 35 years old in good health.

A few counts support this clone. This chain joins TRBV13 and TRBJ1-4, with 10 positions matching TRBD1. The CDR3 length is 14 residues. CDR1 PRHDT and CDR2 FYEKMQ come from the germline V gene (reference sequence). The V and J ends lost 4 bases and 8 bases, in that order; junction bases with no gene match: 4. The CDR3 DNA reads as TGTGCCAGCAGCTCAGGGACAGGGGCGGAAAAACTGTTTTTT. As protein: CASSSGTGAEKLFF.

The chain joins TRBV5-1 to TRBJ1-3; D gene uncertain. Germline V gene data show CDR1 as SGHRS and CDR2 as YFSETQ. CDR3 size: 16 residues. V gave up 1 base and J gave up 4 bases, with 15 bases separating them. The CDR3 region has the DNA TGCGCCAGCAGCTTGAGTTCCAGATCTGACGGAAACACCATATATTTT. It specifies CASSLSSRSDGNTIYF.

On this clone itself: A read error likely explains this, since a far larger clone differs by one base. This CDR3 is also generated by other DNA sequences in the sample. The chain couples TRBV5-4 to TRBJ2-7; no reliable D call. V was pared by 3 bases and J by 1 base, with 2 bases between. The CDR3 extends over 11 amino acids. The V gene's germline CDR1 is SGHNT and CDR2 YYREEE (reference sequence). CDR3 sequence (DNA): TGTGCCAGCAGCTCATCCTACGAGCAGTACTTC. This translates into CASSSSYEQYF.

The chain recombines TRBV23-1 with TRBJ2-7; D gene ambiguous. TRBV23-1 is assigned to the ORF class and has an uncertain function. The CDR3 has 11 residues. Between the trimmed V and J ends, which lost 8 bases and 6 bases, there was a span of 11 bases. The CDR3 coding sequence is TGCGCCAGCTTCCCCTACGGCGAGCAGTACTTC. Translated, it gives CASFPYGEQYF.

The V and J genes are TRBV29-1 and TRBJ2-5, with TRBD2 as a possible D gene (5 bases). Germline CDR1 is SQVTM and CDR2 is ANQGSEA. The length of the CDR3 is 13 residues. The V end was cut by 2 bases, the J end by 4 bases, with 11 bases between. The chain's CDR3 is CSVEKGGGETQYF. CDR3 sequence (DNA): TGCAGCGTTGAAAAGGGTGGAGGAGAGACCCAGTACTTC.

This clone was seen once. V and J are TRBV5-1 and TRBJ2-1; D call uncertain. The CDR3 has 15 residues. The germline V gene has CDR1 SGHRS and CDR2 YFSETQ. V was trimmed by 0 bases and J by 6 bases, leaving 13 bases between them. The CDR3 here is CASSLVVGTVNEQFF. CDR3 sequence (DNA): TGCGCCAGCAGCTTGGTTGTAGGTACGGTCAATGAGCAGTTCTTC. Complete variable domain (other parts from reference TRBV5-1 and TRBJ2-1): KAGVTQTPRYLIKTRGQQVTLSCSPISGHRSVSWYQQTPGQGLQFLFEYFSETQRNKGNFPGRFSGRQFSNSRSEMNVSTLELGDSALYLCASSLVVGTVNEQFFGPGTRLTVL.

The CDR3 loop reads CASSGHIPSEQYF. In DNA, the CDR3 is TGTGCCAGCAGTGGGCACATTCCTTCCGAGCAGTACTTC. The V gene is TRBV2, the J gene TRBJ2-7; D is uncertain. Germline CDR1 is SNHLY and CDR2 is FYNNEI. The CDR3 sequence is 13 residues long. The V and J ends lost 4 bases and 6 bases respectively, with 13 bases between them. The variable domain in full, completed from reference TRBV2 and TRBJ2-7, reads EPEVTQTPSHQVTQMGQEVILRCVPISNHLYFYWYRQILGQKVEFLVSFYNNEISEKSEIFDDQFSVERPDGSNFTLKIRSTKLEDSAMYFCASSGHIPSEQYFGPGTRLTVT.

The rearrangement links TRBV5-6 to TRBJ2-6; D not certain. Trimming removed 0 bases from V and 0 bases from J, with 4 bases in between. The CDR3 sequence is 15 residues long. CDR1 is SGHDT and CDR2 is YYEEEE in the germline V gene. Here the CDR3 reads CASSLVTSGANVLTF. The CDR3 DNA reads TGTGCCAGCAGCTTGGTGACCTCTGGGGCCAACGTCCTGACTTTC.

The gene calls are TRBV27 and TRBJ1-5; 8 nucleotides align to TRBD1. The J segment lost 4 bases and the V segment lost 5 bases, leaving 7 bases of the junction unmatched. This CDR3 spans 15 amino acids. Germline V CDR1 and CDR2: MNHEY, SMNVEV (reference sequence). CDR3 nucleotide sequence: TGTGCCAGCAGTGTCGGGACAGGACTTAATCAGCCCCAGCATTTT. Encoded protein: CASSVGTGLNQPQHF.

The chain links TRBV7-2 to TRBJ2-1; D is possibly TRBD2 (7 bases). The CDR3 runs to 15 residues. The V gene's germline CDR1 is SGHTA and CDR2 FQGNSA. Trimming removed 2 bases from V and 2 bases from J, with 10 bases in between. In nucleotides, the CDR3 is TGTGCCAGCAGCTTAAGGGGGAGGGCCTACAATGAGCAGTTCTTC. Its protein product is CASSLRGRAYNEQFF.

The chain is built from TRBV28 and TRBJ2-7, with 8 positions matching TRBD1. Per the germline V gene, CDR1 is MDHEN and CDR2 is SYDVKM. Losses at the gene ends were 1 base for V and 5 bases for J; bases not matched to a gene: 7. The CDR3 contains 15 residues. Here the CDR3 DNA reads TGTGCCAGCAGTTTATACGGGCAGGGGGCTCACGAGCAGTACTTC. Its translation: CASSLYGQGAHEQYF.

This clone was found once. This chain uses TRBV4-1 with TRBJ2-7; D gene uncertain. The CDR3 length is 13 residues. V gave up 0 bases and J gave up 1 base, with 4 bases separating them. From germline, CDR1 is MGHRA and CDR2 YSYEKL. The CDR3 DNA follows: TGCGCCAGCAGCCAAGAAGCTTCCTACGAGCAGTACTTC. It encodes CASSQEASYEQYF.

This chain links TRBV4-2 with TRBJ2-3; D is unclear. V lost 4 bases to trimming and J lost 2 bases, with 10 bases between them. Germline V gives CDR1 LGHNA, CDR2 YNFKEQ. This CDR3 comprises 14 residues. The CDR3 sequence is CASSPRLFTDTQYF. Written as DNA, the CDR3 is TGTGCCAGCAGCCCCCGGTTATTCACAGATACGCAGTATTTT.

As concerns this clone: The same CDR3 is also encoded by other DNA sequences in this sample. J is TRBJ1-2 and V is TRBV7-2, with D perhaps matching TRBD1 (6 bases). CDR1 is SGHTA and CDR2 is FQGNSA in the germline V gene. Trimming removed 5 bases from V and 4 bases from J, with 11 bases in between. The CDR3 runs 13 residues. The CDR3 spells CASSPQGSYGYTF. CDR3 DNA: TGTGCCAGCAGCCCTCAGGGGAGCTATGGCTACACCTTC.

The V gene is TRBV6-1, the J gene TRBJ2-5; 9 nucleotides line up with TRBD2. This CDR3 spans 15 amino acids. CDR1 and CDR2 (germline): MNHNS, SASEGT. J gave up 5 bases and V 1 base, and 5 bases lay outside the gene matches. CDR3 sequence reads: CASSEGSGGWETQYF. CDR3 coding DNA: TGTGCCAGCAGTGAAGGTAGCGGGGGCTGGGAGACCCAGTACTTC.

Details on this clone: With a much larger clone just one base away, this may be a read error. Here the CDR3 DNA reads TGTGCCAGCAGATCACCCACCGGGACAGGGAGCACCGGGGAGCTGTTTTTT. It translates to CASRSPTGTGSTGELFF. V usage is TRBV28 and J usage is TRBJ2-2; 9 positions agree with TRBD1. This CDR3 is built from 17 residues. The germline gives CDR1 MDHEN, CDR2 SYDVKM. With 6 bases clipped from V and 4 bases from J, the junction kept 12 bases outside the gene matches.

CDR3 loop: CASSPEQLSNQPQHF. CDR3 in DNA: TGTGCCAGCTCACCAGAACAGCTTAGCAATCAGCCCCAGCATTTT. The chain combines TRBV18 with TRBJ1-5; D gene uncertain. With 2 bases removed from V and 0 bases from J, the gap between germline ends came to 8 bases. The length of the CDR3 is 15 residues. CDR1 is KGHSH, CDR2 LQKENI, per germline.

The V call is TRBV15, the J call TRBJ2-4; D gene unclear. This CDR3 spans 15 amino acids. Germline values: CDR1 LNHNV, CDR2 YYDKDF (reference sequence). The V end was cut by 0 bases, the J end by 1 base, with 7 bases between. The CDR3 here is CATSRDSVAKNIQYF. In DNA form, the CDR3 reads TGTGCCACCAGCAGAGATTCAGTGGCCAAAAACATTCAGTACTTC.

CDR3 residues: CASSLDKGTNQETQYF. The CDR3 bases are TGTGCCAGCAGCTTGGACAAGGGGACCAACCAAGAGACCCAGTACTTC. This rearrangement joins TRBV5-8 to TRBJ2-5; either TRBD1 or TRBD2 may fit D (5 bases each). The length of the CDR3 is 16 residues. Germline CDR1 and CDR2: SGHTS and YDEGEE. V lost 0 bases, J lost 0 bases, and 12 bases lay in between.

The chain uses TRBV7-3 and TRBJ2-2; D might be TRBD1 (6 bases). This CDR3 has 16 amino acids. The V end was cut by 5 bases, the J end by 0 bases, with 13 bases between. CDR1 is SGHTA and CDR2 is FQGTGA in the germline V gene. The CDR3 DNA reads as TGTGCCAGCAGCCCTTTCGGACAGCCGAACACCGGGGAGCTGTTTTTT. Its protein product is CASSPFGQPNTGELFF.

In the case of this clone: The sample carries other DNA sequences with the same CDR3. The V gene is TRBV6-5, the J gene TRBJ2-7; 10 bases agree with TRBD1. CDR1 is MNHEY and CDR2 is SVGAGI in the germline V gene. After removal of 5 bases from V and 2 bases from J, the junction contained 3 bases not matched to a gene. There are 14 residues in the CDR3. CDR3 loop: CASSLDRGPYEQYF. In nucleotides, the CDR3 is TGTGCCAGCAGTCTCGACAGGGGGCCCTACGAGCAGTACTTC.

This clone was recorded once. V gene TRBV28 combines with J gene TRBJ2-3, with TRBD2 as a possible D gene (6 bases). CDR1 is MDHEN, CDR2 SYDVKM, per germline. V dropped 5 bases and J dropped 7 bases, with 19 bases sitting between them. This CDR3 contains 15 residues. CDR3 sequence (DNA): TGTGCCAGCAGTAAGGTCAGGGACTCGTTCAATACGCAGTATTTT. Amino acids: CASSKVRDSFNTQYF.

The genes are TRBV13 and TRBJ2-3; 14 nucleotides agree with TRBD2. After removal of 5 bases from V and 2 bases from J, the junction contained 6 bases not matched to a gene. In germline, CDR1 is PRHDT, CDR2 FYEKMQ (reference sequence). The CDR3 runs 17 residues. The CDR3 bases are TGTGCCAGCAGCGGGGGACTAGCGGGGGTGCCCACAGATACGCAGTATTTT. Amino acid sequence: CASSGGLAGVPTDTQYF.

The CDR3 DNA is TGTGCCAGCAGTATAATTACAGGGGGGAACTATGGCTACACCTTC. Residues: CASSIITGGNYGYTF. J is TRBJ1-2 and V is TRBV6-1; 8 positions agree with TRBD1. V lost 5 bases to trimming and J lost 2 bases; unmatched junction nucleotides: 7. This CDR3 has 15 amino acids. Germline-derived CDR1 and CDR2 are MNHNS and SASEGT.

The chain employs TRBV30 and TRBJ2-5; D gene unclear. This CDR3 has 14 residues. Trimming stripped 0 bases from V and 5 bases from J, with 13 bases between. Germline V gene lookup returns CDR1 GTSNPN and CDR2 SVGIG (reference sequence). This CDR3 reads CAWSVTGSDETQYF. CDR3 sequence (DNA): TGTGCCTGGAGTGTAACCGGGTCTGACGAGACCCAGTACTTC.

The rearrangement joins TRBV18 to TRBJ1-6, with D tentatively TRBD1 (6 bases). The V end lost 2 bases, the J end lost 9 bases, and 14 bases lay between the germline ends. This CDR3 contains 15 residues. The germline V gene has CDR1 KGHSH and CDR2 LQKENI. The CDR3 sequence: CASSPGGRQGSPLHF. The CDR3 nucleotides read TGTGCCAGCTCACCAGGGGGGCGTCAGGGTTCACCCCTCCACTTT.